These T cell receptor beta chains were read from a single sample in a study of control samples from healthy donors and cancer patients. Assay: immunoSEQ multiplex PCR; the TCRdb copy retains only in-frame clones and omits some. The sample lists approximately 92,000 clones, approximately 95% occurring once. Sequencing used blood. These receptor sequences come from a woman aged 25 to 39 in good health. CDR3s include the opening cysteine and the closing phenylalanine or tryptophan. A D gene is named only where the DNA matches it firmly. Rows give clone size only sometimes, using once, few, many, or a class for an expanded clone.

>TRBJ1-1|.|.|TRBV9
CASSVGGPRAEAFF
TGTGCCAGCAGCGTAGGGGGGCCGCGGGCTGAAGCTTTCTTT
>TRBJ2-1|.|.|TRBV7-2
CASSLALGGNEQFF
TGTGCCAGCAGCTTAGCGCTTGGGGGCAATGAGCAGTTCTTC
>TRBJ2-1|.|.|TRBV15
CATSRAGVGYVDEQFF
TGTGCCACCAGCAGAGCAGGGGTGGGCTATGTCGATGAGCAGTTCTTC
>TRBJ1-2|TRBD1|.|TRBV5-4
CASRPGQGSGYTF
TGTGCCAGCAGACCGGGACAGGGGAGCGGCTACACCTTC
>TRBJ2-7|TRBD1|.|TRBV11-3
CASSLRDRGMDEQYF
TGTGCCAGCAGCTTAAGAGACAGGGGTATGGACGAGCAGTACTTC
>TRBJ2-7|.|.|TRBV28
CASSLEGALSSYEQYF
TGTGCCAGCAGTTTGGAAGGGGCCCTAAGCTCCTACGAGCAGTACTTC
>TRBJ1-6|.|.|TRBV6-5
CASSYEYRVPNSPLHF
TGTGCCAGCAGTTACGAATACAGGGTACCTAATTCACCCCTCCACTTT
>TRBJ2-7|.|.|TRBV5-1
CASSLTGSSYEQYF
TGCGCCAGCAGCTTGACAGGGAGCTCCTACGAGCAGTACTTC
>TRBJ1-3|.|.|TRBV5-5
CASSVQGRGENTIYF
TGTGCCAGCAGCGTACAGGGTCGGGGTGAAAACACCATATATTTT
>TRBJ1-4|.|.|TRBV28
CASSAIEKLFF
TGTGCCAGCAGTGCCATTGAAAAACTGTTTTTT
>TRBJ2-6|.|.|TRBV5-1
CASSFLGGTVLSGANVLTF
TGCGCCAGCAGCTTCTTAGGCGGGACAGTCCTCTCTGGGGCCAACGTCCTGACTTTC
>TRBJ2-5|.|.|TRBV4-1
CASSQADRLRETQYF
TGCGCCAGCAGCCAAGCGGACCGTCTGAGGGAGACCCAGTACTTC
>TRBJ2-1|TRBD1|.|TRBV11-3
CASSLDRGRNNEQFF
TGTGCCAGCAGCTTAGACAGGGGGCGAAACAATGAGCAGTTCTTC
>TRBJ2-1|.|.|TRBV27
CASRRDNEQFF
TGTGCCAGCAGACGAGACAATGAGCAGTTCTTC
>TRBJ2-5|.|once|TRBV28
CASSPRRKQETQYF
TGTGCCAGCAGTCCCCGGCGGAAGCAAGAGACCCAGTACTTC
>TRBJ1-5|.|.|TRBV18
CASSPGYRNQPQHF
TGTGCCAGCTCACCAGGATACCGCAATCAGCCCCAGCATTTT
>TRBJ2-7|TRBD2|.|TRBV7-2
CASSLRAGGPYEQYF
TGTGCCAGCAGCTTAAGGGCGGGAGGCCCCTACGAGCAGTACTTC
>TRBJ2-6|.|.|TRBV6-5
CASGGSRGANVLTF
TGTGCCAGCGGGGGATCGAGGGGGGCCAACGTCCTGACTTTC
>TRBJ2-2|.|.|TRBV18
CASSPAGRPAGELFF
TGTGCCAGCTCACCGGCAGGGAGACCGGCCGGGGAGCTGTTTTTT
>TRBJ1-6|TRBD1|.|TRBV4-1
CASSPGQGADSPLHF
TGCGCCAGCAGCCCGGGACAGGGGGCTGATTCACCCCTCCACTTT
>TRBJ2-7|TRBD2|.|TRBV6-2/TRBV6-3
CASSTGTSGGPVGEQYF
TGTGCCAGCAGTACCGGGACTAGCGGGGGGCCCGTGGGGGAGCAGTACTTC
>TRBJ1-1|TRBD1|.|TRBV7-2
CASSSGGTGTEAFF
TGTGCCAGCAGCTCAGGGGGCACTGGAACTGAAGCTTTCTTT
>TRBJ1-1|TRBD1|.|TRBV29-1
CSADRGNAEAFF
TGCAGCGCCGACAGGGGTAACGCTGAAGCTTTCTTT
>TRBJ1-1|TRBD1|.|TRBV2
CASSKQGATEAFF
TGTGCCAGCAGCAAACAGGGGGCAACTGAAGCTTTCTTT
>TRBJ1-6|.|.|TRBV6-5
CASSRDIGRPLHF
TGTGCCAGCAGTAGGGACATCGGGAGGCCCCTCCACTTT
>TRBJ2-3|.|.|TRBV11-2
CASSLRAQFHTDTQYF
TGTGCCAGCAGCCTCCGAGCACAATTCCACACAGATACGCAGTATTTT
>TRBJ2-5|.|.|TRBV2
CASRGTVQETQYF
TGTGCCAGCAGGGGGACGGTCCAAGAGACCCAGTACTTC
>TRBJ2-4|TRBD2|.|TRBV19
CASSILAGDVAKNIQYF
TGTGCCAGTAGTATCCTAGCGGGAGACGTAGCCAAAAACATTCAGTACTTC
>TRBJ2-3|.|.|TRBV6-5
CASSQDDRDTQYF
TGTGCCAGCAGTCAGGACGACCGTGATACGCAGTATTTT
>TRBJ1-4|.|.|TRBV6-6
CASSSNRSKLFF
TGTGCCAGCAGTTCTAATAGGTCCAAACTGTTTTTT
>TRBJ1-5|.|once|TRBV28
CASSLGTRNQPQHF
TGTGCCAGCAGTCTCGGGACAAGAAATCAGCCCCAGCATTTT
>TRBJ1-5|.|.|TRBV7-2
CASSLPGQPQHF
TGTGCCAGCAGCTTGCCTGGTCAGCCCCAGCATTTT
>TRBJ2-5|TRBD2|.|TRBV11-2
CASSFRAAGGSRETQYF
TGTGCCAGCAGCTTTCGAGCCGCGGGGGGGAGTCGGGAGACCCAGTACTTC
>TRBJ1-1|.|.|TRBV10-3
CAISESPPDIMNTEAFF
TGTGCCATCAGTGAGTCTCCCCCGGACATAATGAACACTGAAGCTTTCTTT
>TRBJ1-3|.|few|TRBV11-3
CASSLDSGSGNTIYF
TGTGCCAGCAGCTTGGACTCAGGGAGTGGAAACACCATATATTTT
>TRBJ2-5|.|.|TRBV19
CASSSRDFMETQYF
TGTGCCAGTAGTAGCCGGGACTTCATGGAGACCCAGTACTTC
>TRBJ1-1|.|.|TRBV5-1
CASRRAGTEAFF
TGCGCCAGCAGAAGGGCTGGAACTGAAGCTTTCTTT
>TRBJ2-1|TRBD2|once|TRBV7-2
CASSLGGRAVNEQFF
TGTGCCAGCAGCTTAGGCGGGAGGGCCGTGAATGAGCAGTTCTTC
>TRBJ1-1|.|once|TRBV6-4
CASSESGATEAFF
TGTGCCAGCAGTGAGTCGGGGGCCACTGAAGCTTTCTTT
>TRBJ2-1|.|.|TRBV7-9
CASSLRRLSNPYNEQFF
TGTGCCAGCAGCCTCCGGCGCCTTTCAAACCCTTACAATGAGCAGTTCTTC
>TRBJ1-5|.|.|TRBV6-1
CASSEYRDQPQHF
TGTGCCAGCAGTGAATACAGGGATCAGCCCCAGCATTTT
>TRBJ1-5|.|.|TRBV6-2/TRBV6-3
CASSSNSGGSPQHF
TGTGCCAGCAGTTCGAACTCGGGTGGTTCGCCCCAGCATTTT
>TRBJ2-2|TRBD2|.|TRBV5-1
CASSLQGGSRTGELFF
TGCGCCAGCAGCTTGCAGGGCGGGAGTAGGACCGGGGAGCTGTTTTTT
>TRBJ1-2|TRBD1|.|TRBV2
CASSGQGANYGYTF
TGTGCCAGCAGTGGTCAGGGGGCTAACTATGGCTACACCTTC
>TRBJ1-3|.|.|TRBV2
CASSEQGPSGNTIYF
TGTGCCAGCAGTGAGCAGGGTCCCTCTGGAAACACCATATATTTT
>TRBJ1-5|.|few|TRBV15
CATGATVGNQPQHF
TGTGCCACCGGTGCGACGGTGGGCAATCAGCCCCAGCATTTT
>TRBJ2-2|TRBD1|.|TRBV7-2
CASSRQGANTGELFF
TGTGCCAGCAGTCGACAGGGAGCGAACACCGGGGAGCTGTTTTTT
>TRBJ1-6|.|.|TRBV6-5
CASRPGGGFSPLHF
TGTGCCAGCCGTCCCGGGGGAGGGTTTTCACCCCTCCACTTT
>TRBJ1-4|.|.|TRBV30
CAWSHGNNEKLFF
TGTGCCTGGAGTCACGGAAATAATGAAAAACTGTTTTTT
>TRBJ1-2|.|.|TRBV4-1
CASSQESRPPYGYTF
TGCGCCAGCAGCCAAGAGAGCAGGCCCCCATATGGCTACACCTTC
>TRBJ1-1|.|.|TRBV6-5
CASSPQGGAADEAFF
TGTGCCAGCAGTCCTCAAGGAGGGGCCGCCGATGAAGCTTTCTTT
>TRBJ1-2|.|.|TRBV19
CASTSLPGRGYTF
TGTGCCAGTACCTCCCTGCCCGGCCGTGGCTACACCTTC
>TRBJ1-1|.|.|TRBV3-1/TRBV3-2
CASSQPGTHTEAFF
TGTGCCAGCAGCCAACCAGGAACTCACACTGAAGCTTTCTTT
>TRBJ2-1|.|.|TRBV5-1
CASSLRGSYNEQFF
TGCGCCAGCAGCTTAAGGGGTTCCTACAATGAGCAGTTCTTC
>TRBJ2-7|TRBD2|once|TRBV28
CASSLQGLAGGKSYEQYF
TGTGCCAGCAGTTTACAGGGACTAGCGGGGGGAAAATCCTACGAGCAGTACTTC
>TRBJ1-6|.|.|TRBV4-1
CASSQDTPSSYNSPLHF
TGCGCCAGCAGCCAAGATACCCCGAGCTCCTATAATTCACCCCTCCACTTT
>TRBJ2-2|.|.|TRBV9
CASSVGGGPITGELFF
TGTGCCAGCAGCGTAGGTGGGGGGCCAATCACCGGGGAGCTGTTTTTT